This T cell receptor beta chain was recorded in a study of cytotoxic CD8 clonotypes in ibrutinib-treated CLL. This clone was seen a single time. Its antigen is unidentified. V was clipped by 4 bases and J by 3 bases; unmatched bases: 6. From germline, CDR1 is SGHRS and CDR2 YFSETQ. CDR3 length: 15 residues. Overall study findings and caveats: Clonality increased at ibrutinib response and stayed stable in sustained remission. At progression, however, it fell back toward baseline.

Approximately 2 micrograms of genomic DNA came from cryopreserved PBMCs for TCR beta libraries. The data were produced by immunoSEQ multiplex PCR, yet TCRdb's version contains in-frame clones alone and is incomplete. There are about 29,000 clones in the sample; 62% occur only once, and approximately 15% lies in the top ten. The sequences come from PBMCs, collected before ibrutinib treatment. The chain uses TRBV5-1 and TRBJ1-4; 7 bases map to TRBD1. The TCR sequence derives from a human donor with chronic lymphocytic leukemia. The CDR3 is CASSADRVANEKLFF. CDR3 sequence (DNA): TGCGCCAGCAGCGCCGACAGGGTTGCTAATGAAAAACTGTTTTTT.